Listed here are 17 T cell receptor beta chains from one sample, sequenced in a study of T cell responses to AZD1222 COVID-19 vaccine. The repertoire was sequenced with immunoSEQ multiplex PCR; TCRdb's copy has only in-frame clones and lacks some. Recorded here are about 140,000 clones; the top ten clones represent around 2.2%. The source material was peripheral blood. The receptors were sampled from an adult in good health.

V gene TRBV5-1 combines with J gene TRBJ2-2, with 9 bases lining up with TRBD1. This CDR3 spans 15 amino acids. The V and J ends lost 4 bases and 4 bases, in that order; junction bases with no gene match: 5. Per the germline V gene, CDR1 is SGHRS and CDR2 is YFSETQ. CDR3 sequence: CASSGDRAGTGELFF. The CDR3 DNA reads as TGCGCCAGCAGCGGGGACAGGGCCGGCACCGGGGAGCTGTTTTTT.

The chain couples TRBV7-9 to TRBJ1-5; D might be TRBD1 (5 bases). The germline V gene encodes CDR1 SEHNR and CDR2 FQNEAQ (reference sequence). The CDR3 loop spans 14 amino acids. V was clipped by 5 bases and J by 3 bases, with 11 bases between them. CDR3 protein: CASSAGRINQPQHF. The CDR3 coding sequence is TGTGCCAGCAGCGCGGGACGGATCAATCAGCCCCAGCATTTT. Filled out from reference TRBV7-9 and TRBJ1-5, the complete variable domain reads DTGVSQNPRHKITKRGQNVTFRCDPISEHNRLYWYRQTLGQGPEFLTYFQNEAQLEKSRLLSDRFSAERPKGSFSTLEIQRTEQGDSAMYLCASSAGRINQPQHFGDGTRLSIL.

The J gene is TRBJ2-7, the V gene TRBV12-3 or TRBV12-4; unclear D gene. The CDR3 has 11 amino acids. V was cut by 1 base and J by 4 bases, with 2 bases left in between. CDR3 sequence reads: CASSLVYEQYF. CDR3 coding DNA: TGTGCCAGCAGTTTAGTATACGAGCAGTACTTC.

The chain joins TRBV5-1 to TRBJ1-6; D is perhaps TRBD1 (5 bases). Trimming removed 2 bases from V and 3 bases from J, with 12 bases in between. The CDR3 is 16 residues long. Germline V CDR1 and CDR2: SGHRS, YFSETQ. Written as DNA, the CDR3 is TGCGCCAGCAGCTTAACAGGACTTCGCTATAATTCACCCCTCCACTTT. Its translation is CASSLTGLRYNSPLHF.

The CDR3, as DNA: TGTGCCAGCAGTTATAGCGGGGGGGCACACGAGCAGTACTTC. Encoded protein: CASSYSGGAHEQYF. The rearrangement links TRBV6-2 or TRBV6-3 to TRBJ2-7; TRBD2 agrees at 11 bases. This CDR3 comprises 14 residues. Looked up from germline, CDR1 is MNHEY and CDR2 is SVGEGT. V was clipped by 3 bases and J by 5 bases; unmatched bases: 3.

The genes are TRBV9 and TRBJ1-1; 8 bases line up with TRBD1. The germline CDR1 and CDR2 sequences are SGDLS and YYNGEE. Unmatched junction bases numbered 7, after V lost 0 bases and J lost 3 bases. There are 16 residues in the CDR3. The CDR3 region has the DNA TGTGCCAGCAGCGTAGGCCCTCAACAGGGGGACACTGAAGCTTTCTTT. Translation: CASSVGPQQGDTEAFF.

CDR3 nucleotide sequence: TGTGCCAGCAGCCAAGCGGGACTGACCTCTGGAAACACCATATATTTT. This translates into CASSQAGLTSGNTIYF. The chain uses TRBV4-2 and TRBJ1-3, with D perhaps matching TRBD1 (5 bases). The CDR3 is made up of 16 amino acids. CDR1 and CDR2 (germline): LGHNA, YNFKEQ. Trimming left V 1 base short and J 0 bases short, with 10 bases between.

J is TRBJ1-5 and V is TRBV20-1; tentatively, D is TRBD1 (5 bases). Germline values: CDR1 DFQATT, CDR2 SNEGSKA (reference sequence). V was pared by 3 bases and J by 7 bases, with 22 bases between. The CDR3 loop spans 16 amino acids. This CDR3 reads CSASGPSTGRDQPQHF. The CDR3, as DNA: TGCAGTGCTAGTGGACCCTCTACGGGCAGGGACCAGCCCCAGCATTTT.

The V gene is TRBV11-2, the J gene TRBJ2-7; D is unresolved. V lost 0 bases and J lost 4, with 4 bases in between. Germline CDR1 and CDR2: SGHAT and FQNNGV. CDR3 length equals 12 residues. This chain's CDR3 is CASSLDRYEQYF. In DNA form, the CDR3 reads TGTGCCAGCAGCTTAGACAGGTACGAGCAGTACTTC.

The chain links TRBV5-6 to TRBJ1-2; the D gene is possibly TRBD1 (6 bases). With 0 bases removed from V and 6 bases from J, the gap between germline ends came to 18 bases. The germline V gene has CDR1 SGHDT and CDR2 YYEEEE. CDR3 length equals 16 residues. The DNA for the CDR3 is TGTGCCAGCAGCTTGGGGGCGGCCAGGGGTTACAATGGCTACACCTTC. As protein: CASSLGAARGYNGYTF.

This rearrangement joins TRBV3-1 (or the pseudogene TRBV3-2) to TRBJ1-1, with a weak D call TRBD1 (6 bases). There are 15 residues in the CDR3. Trimming took off 7 bases at V and 6 bases at J, with 21 bases between the two ends. Germline V gene data show CDR1 as LGHDT and CDR2 as YNNKEL (reference sequence). In DNA form, the CDR3 reads TGTGCCAGCAATCTCGGTTGGCAGGGGCGTTCTGAAGCTTTCTTT. Translated, it gives CASNLGWQGRSEAFF.

The chain carries TRBV5-1 and TRBJ1-4; 8 nucleotides match TRBD1. Looked up from germline, CDR1 is SGHRS and CDR2 is YFSETQ. V shed 5 bases and J 9 bases; nucleotides not matched to a gene: 15. The length of the CDR3 is 16 residues. CDR3: CASSPLASRQGKKLFF. The DNA of the CDR3 is TGCGCCAGCAGTCCACTTGCTTCTAGACAGGGGAAAAAACTGTTTTTT.

This chain uses TRBV7-2 with TRBJ1-2; 8 bases map to TRBD1. Unmatched junction bases numbered 6, after V lost 5 bases and J lost 4 bases. From germline, CDR1 is SGHTA and CDR2 FQGNSA. The CDR3 has 14 residues. The CDR3 DNA sequence: TGTGCCAGCAGCCCCCGGGACAGGAGCTATGGCTACACCTTC. Amino acids: CASSPRDRSYGYTF.

The chain combines TRBV10-2 with TRBJ1-5, with TRBD1 identical over 11 bases. The CDR3 covers 13 residues. The J segment lost 7 bases and the V segment lost 10 bases, leaving 6 bases of the junction unmatched. CDR1 and CDR2 from the germline V gene are WSHSY and SAAADI. CDR3 DNA: TGCGCCACCGCAGGACAGGGGGCACAGCCCCAGCATTTT. Protein product: CATAGQGAQPQHF.

The chain uses TRBV19 and TRBJ1-6, with D hard to call. Trimming took off 6 bases at V and 10 bases at J, with 10 bases between the two ends. Germline-derived CDR1 and CDR2 are LNHDA and SQIVND (reference sequence). This CDR3 region has 12 residues. The CDR3 nucleotides read TGTGCCAGTAGGGAGGGCTACTCACCCCTCCACTTT. The encoded protein is CASREGYSPLHF.

The chain joins TRBV2 to TRBJ2-3; 8 bases match TRBD1. The length of the CDR3 is 15 residues. Trimming at V came to 4 bases and at J to 3 bases, leaving 6 bases not matched to a gene. From germline, CDR1 is SNHLY and CDR2 FYNNEI. CDR3 region: CASSGFQGATDTQYF. DNA for the CDR3: TGTGCCAGCAGTGGGTTCCAGGGGGCTACAGATACGCAGTATTTT.

J is TRBJ2-3 and V is TRBV7-9; a weak D match, TRBD1 (5 bases). This CDR3 contains 16 residues. With 1 base removed from V and 2 bases from J, the gap between germline ends came to 13 bases. Germline V gene sequence: CDR1 SEHNR, CDR2 FQNEAQ (reference sequence). CDR3 amino acids: CASSLGGQLVTDTQYF. In nucleotides, the CDR3 is TGTGCCAGCAGCTTAGGGGGCCAGTTAGTCACAGATACGCAGTATTTT.